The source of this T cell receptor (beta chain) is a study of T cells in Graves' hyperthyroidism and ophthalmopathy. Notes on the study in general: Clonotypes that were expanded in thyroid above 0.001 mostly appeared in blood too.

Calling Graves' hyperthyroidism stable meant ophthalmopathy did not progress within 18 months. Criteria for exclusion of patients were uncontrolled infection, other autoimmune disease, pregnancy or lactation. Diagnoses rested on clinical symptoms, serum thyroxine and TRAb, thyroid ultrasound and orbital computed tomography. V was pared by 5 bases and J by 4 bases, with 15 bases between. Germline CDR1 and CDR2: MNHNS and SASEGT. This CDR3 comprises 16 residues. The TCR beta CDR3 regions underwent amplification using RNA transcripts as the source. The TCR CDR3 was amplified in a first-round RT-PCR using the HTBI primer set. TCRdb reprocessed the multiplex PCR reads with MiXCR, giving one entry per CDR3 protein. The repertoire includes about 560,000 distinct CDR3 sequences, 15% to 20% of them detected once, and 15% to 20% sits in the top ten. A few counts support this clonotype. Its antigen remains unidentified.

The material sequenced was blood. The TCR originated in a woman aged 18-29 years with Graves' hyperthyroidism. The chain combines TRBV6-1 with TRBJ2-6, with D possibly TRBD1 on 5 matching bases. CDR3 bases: TGTGCCAGCAGTAAGACCAGGGCCGGAGGGGCCAACGTCCTGACTTTC. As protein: CASSKTRAGGANVLTF.